Presented here are 16 T cell receptor beta chains from one specimen sequenced in a study of cytomegalovirus exposure and HLA in healthy donors. The PCR was carried out with 60 Vbeta primers and 13 Jbeta primers. Measured with immunoSEQ multiplex PCR; TCRdb has only the in-frame clones, and not every one. This repertoire shows under 130,000 clones, approximately 66% found once; its top ten account for about a tenth. The source material was PBMCs. All receptors come from a man aged 35-49 years in good health and CMV-seropositive.

The CDR3 sequence: CASRIAGAHQPQHF. DNA of the CDR3: TGTGCCAGCAGAATTGCAGGGGCCCATCAGCCCCAGCATTTT. This sequence joins TRBV2 and TRBJ1-5; D is perhaps TRBD1 (6 bases). The CDR3 consists of 14 residues. Trimming left V 6 bases short and J 5 bases short, with 14 bases between. Germline V gene data show CDR1 as SNHLY and CDR2 as FYNNEI.

The sample holds one count of this clone. The chain has TRBV14 and TRBJ2-2, with TRBD2 matching 9 bases. The CDR3 is 14 amino acids. Germline CDR1 and CDR2: SGHDN and FVKESK. The ends lost 0 bases at V and 10 bases at J; junction bases unmatched: 3. The CDR3: CASSQEASGKELFF. The DNA of the CDR3 is TGTGCCAGCAGCCAAGAAGCTAGCGGGAAGGAGCTGTTTTTT.

The count of this clone is one. The chain carries TRBV14 and TRBJ1-2; D is possibly TRBD1 (6 bases). V dropped 3 bases and J dropped 6 bases, with 14 bases sitting between them. CDR1 is SGHDN and CDR2 is FVKESK in the germline V gene. This CDR3 spans 14 amino acids. The CDR3 spells CASSHLNRADGYTF. The CDR3 bases are TGTGCCAGCAGCCACCTAAACAGGGCGGATGGCTACACCTTC. The full variable domain, rest sourced from reference TRBV14 and TRBJ1-2, is EAGVTQFPSHSVIEKGQTVTLRCDPISGHDNLYWYRRVMGKEIKFLLHFVKESKQDESGMPNNRFLAERTGGTYSTLKVQPAELEDSGVYFCASSHLNRADGYTFGSGTRLTVV.

This clone has just a few counts. The V gene is TRBV13, the J gene TRBJ2-5, with TRBD1 matching over 7 bases. The CDR3 is made up of 14 amino acids. Per the germline V gene, CDR1 is PRHDT and CDR2 is FYEKMQ (reference sequence). With 6 bases clipped from V and 5 bases from J, the junction kept 9 bases outside the gene matches. As DNA, the CDR3 is TGTGCCAGCAGTGCGACAGGGATCGGGGAGACCCAGTACTTC. It translates to CASSATGIGETQYF.

The V gene is TRBV11-2, the J gene TRBJ2-7; D might be TRBD1 (6 bases). The ends were cut back, 1 base at V and 7 bases at J, with 23 bases in the middle. The CDR3 has 17 amino acids. Germline V CDR1 and CDR2: SGHAT, FQNNGV. The DNA for the CDR3 is TGTGCCAGCAGCTTAGGTGCTGGACAGCGCTCTCTGGGGGAGCAGTACGTC. Translating it yields CASSLGAGQRSLGEQYV.

The chain links TRBV15 to TRBJ2-7; no reliable D call. From germline, CDR1 is LNHNV and CDR2 YYDKDF (reference sequence). Between the trimmed V and J ends, which lost 0 bases and 3 bases, there was a span of 9 bases. The CDR3 sequence is 14 residues long. The CDR3 sequence: CATSRDRLIYEQYV. The CDR3 DNA reads TGTGCCACCAGCAGAGATAGACTCATCTACGAGCAGTACGTC.

This rearrangement joins TRBV4-1 to TRBJ1-3; D may be TRBD1 (6 bases). Trimming took 0 bases from V and 1 from J, leaving 10 bases between them. The CDR3 runs to 16 residues. The V gene's germline CDR1 is MGHRA and CDR2 YSYEKL. The DNA of the CDR3 is TGCGCCAGCAGCCAAGACCAACAGGGTTCTGGAAACACCATATATTTT. Translation: CASSQDQQGSGNTIYF.

This rearrangement joins TRBV6-1 to TRBJ1-4; D gene unclear. The V gene's germline CDR1 is MNHNS and CDR2 SASEGT. Trimming cost V 6 bases and J 8 bases, with 10 bases left between them. CDR3 length: 12 residues. CDR3 sequence: CASSDTLEKLFF. CDR3 nucleotide sequence: TGTGCCAGCAGCGACACCTTAGAAAAACTGTTTTTT.

This clone has a single count. The V call is TRBV28, the J call TRBJ1-1, with 7 bases fitting TRBD1. V lost 8 bases, J lost 6 bases, and 6 bases stayed unmatched. CDR1 MDHEN and CDR2 SYDVKM come from the germline V gene. The CDR3 sequence is 12 residues long. The CDR3 coding sequence is TGTGCCAGCGGAGACAGGGAACCTGAAGCTTTCTTT. Translated, it gives CASGDREPEAFF. Full variable domain (outside the CDR3, taken from reference TRBV28 and TRBJ1-1): DVKVTQSSRYLVKRTGEKVFLECVQDMDHENMFWYRQDPGLGLRLIYFSYDVKMKEKGDIPEGYSVSREKKERFSLILESASTNQTSMYLCASGDREPEAFFGQGTRLTVV.

The chain has TRBV7-9 and TRBJ1-4; 8 positions agree with TRBD1. Germline V lookup: CDR1 SEHNR, CDR2 FQNEAQ (reference sequence). J was trimmed by 8 bases and V by 5 bases; bases with no gene match: 10. The CDR3 spans 15 residues. The CDR3 DNA sequence: TGTGCCAGCAGCACGTTGACAGGGGAAAGGGAAAAACTGTTTTTT. Protein sequence: CASSTLTGEREKLFF.

The rearrangement links TRBV29-1 to TRBJ2-1, with no clear D. V shed 5 bases and J shed 14 bases, with 16 bases lying between them. CDR3 length: 11 residues. CDR1 and CDR2 (germline): SQVTM, ANQGSEA. The CDR3 bases are TGCAGCGTTCCAACTACTCGTTTCGAGTTCTTC. Protein sequence: CSVPTTRFEFF.

This rearrangement joins TRBV9 to TRBJ2-5; D is possibly TRBD2 (6 bases). The CDR3 length is 13 residues. Germline V gene data show CDR1 as SGDLS and CDR2 as YYNGEE. Trimming took 0 bases from V and 5 from J, leaving 8 bases between them. CDR3 nucleotide sequence: TGTGCCAGCAGCGTAGGCGGGGAGGAGACCCAGTACTTC. Its protein product is CASSVGGEETQYF.

The J gene is TRBJ2-1, the V gene TRBV6-1, with TRBD2 matching 9 bases. Per germline, CDR1 MNHNS and CDR2 SASEGT. The junction had 9 bases not matched to a gene; V was cut back by 8 bases and J by 7 bases. The CDR3 totals 14 residues. The CDR3 loop is CASCVAGVWNEQFF. The CDR3, as DNA: TGTGCCAGCTGTGTAGCGGGAGTCTGGAATGAGCAGTTCTTC.

The V call is TRBV27, the J call TRBJ1-2, with TRBD1 as a possible D gene (5 bases). The CDR3 runs 13 residues. The germline V gene encodes CDR1 MNHEY and CDR2 SMNVEV (reference sequence). Deletions cut 6 bases from V and 5 bases from J, with 13 bases between. The CDR3 bases are TGTGCCAGCAGCCAGACAGTACATTATGGCTACACCTTC. Amino acid sequence: CASSQTVHYGYTF.

The chain links TRBV11-3 to TRBJ2-7; weak D call: TRBD1 (6 bases). Trimming took 5 bases from V and 0 from J, leaving 11 bases between them. Germline loops: CDR1 SGHNT, CDR2 YENEEA. This CDR3 contains 14 residues. CDR3: CASSPRTDSYEQYF. Written as DNA, the CDR3 is TGTGCCAGCAGCCCGCGGACAGACTCCTACGAGCAGTACTTC.

In this sample, this clone turned up once. The rearrangement links TRBV14 to TRBJ2-3; TRBD1 agrees at 9 bases. Germline CDR1 SGHDN, CDR2 FVKESK. The junction had 7 bases not matched to a gene; V was cut back by 5 bases and J by 4 bases. The CDR3 totals 15 residues. CDR3 residues: CASSFTGGRADTQYF. The CDR3 bases are TGTGCCAGCAGCTTCACAGGGGGCCGGGCAGATACGCAGTATTTT.